This T cell receptor beta chain originates from a study of T cells in Graves' hyperthyroidism and ophthalmopathy (dated by TCRdb to between 2018 and 2021). In the study overall: Peripheral blood samples were taken at the time of initial diagnosis, prior to any treatment. According to the paper, TCR Vbeta CDR3 sequencing was carried out on over 130 peripheral blood samples, which came from 40 to 45 ophthalmopathy, around 74 hyperthyroidism and about 17 progressor patients. For training and testing, the 100 or so patients in the discovery cohort were randomly divided in a 7:3 ratio. Prospective prediction of ophthalmopathy was tested in an independent validation cohort of approximately 19 hyperthyroidism patients and approximately 17 patients who later progressed to ophthalmopathy. In addition, the study compared T-cell repertoires in thyroid tissue and in blood from several Graves' hyperthyroidism patients. A discovery cohort of about a hundred patients, about 40 with Graves' ophthalmopathy and about 58 with stable Graves' hyperthyroidism, was used to find distinguishing TCR V-J signatures. Following sampling, methimazole starting at 30 mg daily was given to hyperthyroidism patients, and high-dose intravenous methylprednisolone was given to ophthalmopathy patients.

CDR3 length: 15 amino acids, cysteine to phenylalanine. The read is trimmed to its CDR3 DNA, 45 bases read in frame from base 1. The germline V gene sets CDR1 to LGHNA and CDR2 to YNFKEQ. The junction shows trimming of 1 base on V and 4 bases on J, plus 13 bases between the germline ends. There are a few counts of this clonotype. Its antigen specificity is not known. The record has no base qualities; no much larger clone is one base away. Ophthalmopathy patients had moderately to severely active disease, Clinical Activity Score of at least 3, NOSPECS grade of at least 4, and duration under 3 months. Exclusion was applied to patients with uncontrolled infections, other autoimmune diseases, pregnancy or lactation. Diagnoses were established on the basis of clinical symptoms, serum thyroxine and TRAb, thyroid ultrasound, and orbital computed tomography. Ficoll-Paque density gradient centrifugation was used to isolate PBMCs from under 11 ml of fresh peripheral blood. Trizol reagent was used to extract total RNA, and RNA quality was then checked on an Agilent 2100 Bioanalyzer.

TCR beta CDR3 regions were amplified from RNA transcripts. The TCR CDR3 was subjected to a first round of RT-PCR using the HTBI primer set and the Qiagen OneStep RT-PCR kit. Libraries were constructed in a second round of multiplex PCR, after which size selection and purification were carried out. The libraries were sequenced on an Illumina HiSeq2000 using paired-end 100 bp reads. The source study handled its data this way. Raw data were processed with SOAPnuke, discarding reads with adapters, uncalled bases, mean Phred below 15, or no exact constant-primer or identifier match. COPE v1.2.5 was used to merge high-quality paired reads, and clonotypes were defined as unique nucleotide sequences. MiTCR v1.1 was used to align clonotypes to the IMGT TRBV, TRBD and TRBJ reference segments. Analysis was restricted to V-J combinations with a frequency above 0.0001, which covered about 99% of repertoires. The TCS score was defined as the ratio of F50 (clonal expansion) to E x V (chaos), calculated using BLOSUM62-based TCRdist between CDR3 peptides within each V-J. Welch's t-statistics and random forest reduced approximately 520 V-J features to some 14, which were used in a naive Bayes classifier (R e1071). TCRdb took the public reads, trimmed them with fastp at Q25, ran MiXCR for clone calling and kept in-frame beta chains. Entries that share a CDR3 protein sequence are merged under the most common genes and DNA. Here the V and J calls rest on TCRdb's processing, not on the authors' analysis. This sample lists a few hundred thousand distinct CDR3 sequences; more than 14% were detected once. The top ten constitute 15% to 20% of the sample.

Study-level results and caveats: In cross-validation, a model built on a 13 V-J signature told ophthalmopathy apart from stable hyperthyroidism with under 90% sensitivity and roughly 82% specificity, and in testing the same model reached 80%/75%. No statistical method was used to set the sample size in advance, and investigators knew the group allocation. In validation, progression to ophthalmopathy was predicted by the model with 65% to 71% sensitivity and nearly 75% specificity, a median of roughly six months before onset. Blood samples also contained most of the expanded thyroid clonotypes (frequency above 0.001), which suggests that blood repertoires may reflect thyroid immune responses.

The specimen sequenced was blood. The receptor was derived from a woman in her twenties or thirties with Graves' ophthalmopathy. The rearranged chain carries TRBV4-2 and TRBJ2-5; TRBD1 is perhaps the D gene, given 6 matching bases. The sequenced DNA: TGTGCCAGCAGCCAAGGACGGGGACATGGAGAGACCCAGTACTTC. The resulting protein is CASSQGRGHGETQYF.